This T cell receptor beta chain came from a study of T cell repertoires in cytomegalovirus infection. Study-wide background: CMV infection together with matching HLA type was indicated by public TCR beta signatures.

At least ten counts were recorded for this clonotype. TCRdb recomputed calls from the reads with MiXCR, one row per CDR3 protein. The data hold roughly 76,000 distinct CDR3 sequences, with approximately 3.7% observed a single time. The J segment lost 1 base and the V segment lost 11 bases, leaving 11 bases of the junction unmatched. The CDR3 contains 16 residues. The sequenced sample consisted of PBMCs. The J gene is TRBJ2-1, the V gene TRBV12-3 or TRBV12-4, with 10 bases that match TRBD1. This receptor was identified in a human donor in good health (CMV status not recorded). Some clones in this sample may be carry-over from other donors' samples. Here the CDR3 DNA reads TGTGCCTCCCGGGACAGGGGACCCTATTCCTACAATGAGCAGTTCTTC. Protein: CASRDRGPYSYNEQFF.